This TCR beta chain was sequenced in a study of blood T cell repertoires in COVID-19 (dated by TCRdb to the early 2020s). Background on the whole study: Collaborator samples came from the United States, Italy and Spain and covered acute and convalescent phases of COVID-19. The prospective study material was composed of cDNA or gDNA derived from T cells, B-cell-depleted T cells, or PBMCs. The dataset comprised deeply sampled blood TCRbeta repertoires from subjects exposed to, actively infected with, or recovered from COVID-19. The repertoires were released in a freely available public database intended as a resource for research on the immune response to SARS-CoV-2. The samples were drawn from two sources: the first 160 participants of the ongoing ImmuneRACE study, and about 1,300 subjects contributed by 6 global collaborators. Sample metadata almost always included a de-identified subject ID, COVID-19 status, age in years and sex. Where available, HLA class I and class II types were taken from metadata supplied by the sample provider and were not determined by assay-based typing. Summary of the overall study and its limitations: How much clinical and demographic metadata was included differed by source and by participant, and the metadata was provided uncurated.

TCRbeta CDR3 regions were amplified from genomic DNA by means of the immunoSEQ Assay, a bias-controlled multiplex PCR. Per the source publication's procedure: Nucleated cell counts per sample were estimated from amplification of reference gene primers within the assay. Sequence reads were collapsed and filtered to measure the absolute abundance of every unique TCRbeta CDR3 rearrangement. For each sample, productive Simpson clonality was calculated as the square root of Simpson's diversity index across productive rearrangements. TCRdb mirrors the immuneACCESS table, restricted to in-frame sequences. Some clones are absent from its copies; in checked studies, under half trace to an unresolved V gene, and the reason for the others is unknown. V, J and clone size reflect that table, while D and trimming were determined from the DNA. Counted in this sample were 200,000 to 250,000 clones; approximately 78% of them appeared once. The ten largest account for less than 11% of the sample.

Only one count was recorded for this clone. Its antigen remains undetermined. There are no base qualities to consult, and no much larger clone falls within one base. Including cysteine and phenylalanine, the CDR3 has 13 amino acids. CDR3 DNA is the only sequence kept; it has 39 bases, read in frame from the first base. The junction shows trimming of 4 bases on V and 3 bases on J, plus 7 bases between the germline ends. The germline V gene encodes CDR1 SNHLY and CDR2 FYNNEI. The collaborating institutions used their own protocols to collect whole blood in K2EDTA tubes. For TCRbeta analysis, collaborator samples were shipped as frozen whole blood, as isolated PBMCs, or as DNA extracted from either sample type.

Recombination linked TRBV2 to TRBJ2-1; no D gene can be assigned with confidence. The source material was peripheral blood. The receptor's source is a woman at least 80 years old with acute or convalescent COVID-19. The sequenced DNA: TGTGCCAGCAGTGGTACTCTCTACAATGAGCAGTTCTTC. This encodes CASSGTLYNEQFF.